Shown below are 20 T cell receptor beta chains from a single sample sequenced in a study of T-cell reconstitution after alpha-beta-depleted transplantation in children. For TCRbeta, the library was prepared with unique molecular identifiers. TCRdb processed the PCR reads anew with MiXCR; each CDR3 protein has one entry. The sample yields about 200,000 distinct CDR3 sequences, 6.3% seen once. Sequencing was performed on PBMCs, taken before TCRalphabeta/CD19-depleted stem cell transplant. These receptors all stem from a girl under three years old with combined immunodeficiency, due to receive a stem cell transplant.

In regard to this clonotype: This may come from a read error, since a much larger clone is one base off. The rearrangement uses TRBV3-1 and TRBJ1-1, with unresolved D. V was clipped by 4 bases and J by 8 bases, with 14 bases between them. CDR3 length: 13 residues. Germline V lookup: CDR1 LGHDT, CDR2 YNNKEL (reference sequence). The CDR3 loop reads CASSPAGFPEAFF. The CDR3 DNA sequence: TGTGCCAGCAGCCCAGCGGGGTTTCCCGAAGCTTTCTTT.

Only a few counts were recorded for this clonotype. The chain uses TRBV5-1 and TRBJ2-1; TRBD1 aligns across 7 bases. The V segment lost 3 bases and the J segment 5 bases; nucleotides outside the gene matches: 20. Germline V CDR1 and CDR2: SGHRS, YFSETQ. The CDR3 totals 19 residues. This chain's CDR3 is CASSSLFLGWGQNDNEQFF. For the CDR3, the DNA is TGCGCCAGCAGCTCACTATTCCTTGGATGGGGACAGAACGACAATGAGCAGTTCTTC.

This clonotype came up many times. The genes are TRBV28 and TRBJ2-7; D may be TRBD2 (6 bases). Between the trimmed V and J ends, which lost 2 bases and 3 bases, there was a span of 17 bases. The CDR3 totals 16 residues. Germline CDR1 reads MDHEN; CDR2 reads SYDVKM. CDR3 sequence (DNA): TGTGCCAGCAGTTTACAGGAGCGACTAGAGGTCTACGAGCAGTACTTC. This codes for CASSLQERLEVYEQYF.

The CDR3 nucleotides read TGTGCCAGCAGCCCAAATTCCGCACTAGCGGGGGCCTCCTACGAGCAGTACTTC. Translating gives CASSPNSALAGASYEQYF. The chain carries TRBV3-1 and TRBJ2-7; 11 nucleotides align to TRBD2. V shed 4 bases and J 0 bases; nucleotides not matched to a gene: 11. CDR3 length: 18 amino acids. Germline V gene sequence: CDR1 LGHDT, CDR2 YNNKEL (reference sequence).

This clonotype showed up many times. As DNA, the CDR3 is TGCAGTGCTAGACAGGGGGCAAAGGAGACCCAGTACTTC. Translation gives CSARQGAKETQYF. This sequence joins TRBV20-1 and TRBJ2-5; 8 bases are a match to TRBD1. The germline V gene has CDR1 DFQATT and CDR2 SNEGSKA (reference sequence). The ends lost 2 bases at V and 5 bases at J; junction bases unmatched: 4. This CDR3 is 13 amino acids long.

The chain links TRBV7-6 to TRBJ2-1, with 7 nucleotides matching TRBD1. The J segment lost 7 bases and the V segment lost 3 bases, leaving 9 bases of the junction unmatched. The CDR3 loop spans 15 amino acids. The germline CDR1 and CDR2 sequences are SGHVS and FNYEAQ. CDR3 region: CASSLIGEGANEQFF. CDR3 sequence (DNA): TGTGCCAGCAGCTTGATCGGTGAGGGGGCAAATGAGCAGTTCTTC.

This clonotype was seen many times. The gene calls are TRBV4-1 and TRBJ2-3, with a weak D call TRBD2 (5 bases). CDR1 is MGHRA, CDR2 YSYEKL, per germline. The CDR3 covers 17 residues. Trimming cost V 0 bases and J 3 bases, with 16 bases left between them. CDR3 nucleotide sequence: TGCGCCAGCAGCCAAGACGGGGTTTCCATTCCGACAGATACGCAGTATTTT. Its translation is CASSQDGVSIPTDTQYF.

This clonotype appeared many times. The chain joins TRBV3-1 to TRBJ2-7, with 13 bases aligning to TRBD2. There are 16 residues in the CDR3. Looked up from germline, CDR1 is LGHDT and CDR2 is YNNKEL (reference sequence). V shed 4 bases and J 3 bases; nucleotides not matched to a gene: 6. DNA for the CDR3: TGTGCCAGCAGCCCCCGGACTAGCGGGAGTCGCTACGAGCAGTACTTC. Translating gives CASSPRTSGSRYEQYF.

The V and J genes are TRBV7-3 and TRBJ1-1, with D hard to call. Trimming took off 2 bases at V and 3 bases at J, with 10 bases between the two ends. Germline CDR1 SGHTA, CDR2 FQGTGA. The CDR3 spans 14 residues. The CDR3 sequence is CASSLLAGDTEAFF. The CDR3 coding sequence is TGTGCCAGCAGCTTACTCGCGGGCGACACTGAAGCTTTCTTT.

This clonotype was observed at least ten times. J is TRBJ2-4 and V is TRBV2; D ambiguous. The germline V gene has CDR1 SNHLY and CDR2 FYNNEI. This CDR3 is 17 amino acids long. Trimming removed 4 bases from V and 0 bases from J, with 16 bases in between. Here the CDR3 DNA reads TGTGCCAGCAGTGGCTTCGTCGACCACCTAGCCAAAAACATTCAGTACTTC. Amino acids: CASSGFVDHLAKNIQYF.

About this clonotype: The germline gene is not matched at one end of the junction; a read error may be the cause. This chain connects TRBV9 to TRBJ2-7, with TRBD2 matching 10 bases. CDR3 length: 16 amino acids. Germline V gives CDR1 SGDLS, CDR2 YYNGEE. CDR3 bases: TGTGACAGCAGCGTAGGCCCTAGCGGGGGAAGTTACGAGCAGTACTTC. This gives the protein CDSSVGPSGGSYEQYF.

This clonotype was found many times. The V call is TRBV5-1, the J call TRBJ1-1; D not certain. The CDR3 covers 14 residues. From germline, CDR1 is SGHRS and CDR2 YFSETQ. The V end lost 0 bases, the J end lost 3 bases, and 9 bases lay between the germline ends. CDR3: CASSLGGWDTEAFF. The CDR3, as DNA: TGCGCCAGCAGCTTGGGGGGATGGGACACTGAAGCTTTCTTT.

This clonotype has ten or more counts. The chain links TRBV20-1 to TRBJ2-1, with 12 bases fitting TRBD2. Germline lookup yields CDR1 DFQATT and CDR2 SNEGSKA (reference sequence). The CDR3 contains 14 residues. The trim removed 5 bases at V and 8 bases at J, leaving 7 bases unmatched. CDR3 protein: CSAVGTSGFDEQFF. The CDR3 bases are TGCAGTGCTGTCGGGACTAGCGGGTTCGATGAGCAGTTCTTC.

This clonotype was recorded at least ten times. The CDR3 DNA reads as TGCAGCGTAGTGGGGCTAGCGGGGAGCTTCTACGAGCAGTACTTC. Amino acid sequence: CSVVGLAGSFYEQYF. The chain is built from TRBV29-1 and TRBJ2-7; 9 nucleotides match TRBD2. Germline V gene sequence: CDR1 SQVTM, CDR2 ANQGSEA. V lost 6 bases and J lost 3; bases outside the gene matches: 12. There are 15 residues in the CDR3.

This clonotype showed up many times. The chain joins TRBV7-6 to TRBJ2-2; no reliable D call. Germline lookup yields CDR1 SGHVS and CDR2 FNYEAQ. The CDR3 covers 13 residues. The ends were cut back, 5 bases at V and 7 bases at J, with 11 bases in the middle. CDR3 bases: TGTGCCAGCAGCCCAGTTAATGGCGGGGAGCTGTTTTTT. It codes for CASSPVNGGELFF.

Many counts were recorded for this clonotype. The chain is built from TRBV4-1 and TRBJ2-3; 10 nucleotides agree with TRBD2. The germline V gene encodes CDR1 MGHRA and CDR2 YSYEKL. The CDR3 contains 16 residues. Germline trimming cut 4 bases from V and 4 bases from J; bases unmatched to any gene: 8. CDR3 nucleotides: TGCGCCAGCAGCCGTCTACTAGCGGGGACCCCAGATACGCAGTATTTT. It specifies CASSRLLAGTPDTQYF.

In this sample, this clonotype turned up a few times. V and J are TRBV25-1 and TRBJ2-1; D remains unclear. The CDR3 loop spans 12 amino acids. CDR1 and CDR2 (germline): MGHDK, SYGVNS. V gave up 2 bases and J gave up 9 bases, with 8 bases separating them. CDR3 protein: CASSETVVEQFF. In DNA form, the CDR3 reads TGTGCCAGCAGTGAAACGGTTGTTGAGCAGTTCTTC.

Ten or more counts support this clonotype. The DNA for the CDR3 is TGTGCCAGCGACACTAGCGGGAGGGCTTTCTATGAGCAGTTCTTC. Protein product: CASDTSGRAFYEQFF. The chain recombines TRBV28 with TRBJ2-1; 13 bases are a match to TRBD2. Germline CDR1 is MDHEN and CDR2 is SYDVKM. The CDR3 is made up of 15 amino acids. V shed 8 bases, J shed 8 bases, and the junction held 9 bases outside the gene matches.

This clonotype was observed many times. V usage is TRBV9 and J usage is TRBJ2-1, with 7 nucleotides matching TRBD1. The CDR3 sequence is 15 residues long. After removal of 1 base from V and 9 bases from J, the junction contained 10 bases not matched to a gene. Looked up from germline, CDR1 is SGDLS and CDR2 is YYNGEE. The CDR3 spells CASSVSGQAYGEQFF. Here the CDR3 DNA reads TGTGCCAGCAGCGTATCCGGACAGGCCTACGGTGAGCAGTTCTTC.

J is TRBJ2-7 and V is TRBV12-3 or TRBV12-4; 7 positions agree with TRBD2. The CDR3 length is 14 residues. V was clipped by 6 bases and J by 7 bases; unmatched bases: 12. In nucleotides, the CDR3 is TGTGCCAGCAGAAAAGGGCGGGAGCTAGGTGAGCAGTACTTC. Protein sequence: CASRKGRELGEQYF.